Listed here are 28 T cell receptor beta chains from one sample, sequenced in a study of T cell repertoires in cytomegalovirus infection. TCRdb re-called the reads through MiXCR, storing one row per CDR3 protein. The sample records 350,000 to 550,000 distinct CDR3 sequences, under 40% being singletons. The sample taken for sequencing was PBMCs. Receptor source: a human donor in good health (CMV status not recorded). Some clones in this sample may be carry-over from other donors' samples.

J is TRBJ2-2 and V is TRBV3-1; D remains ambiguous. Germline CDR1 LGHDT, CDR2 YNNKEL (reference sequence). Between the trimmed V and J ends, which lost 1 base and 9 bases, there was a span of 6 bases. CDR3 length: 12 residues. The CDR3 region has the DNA TGTGCCAGCAGCCAAGTAAGGAGGGAGCTGTTTTTT. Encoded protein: CASSQVRRELFF.

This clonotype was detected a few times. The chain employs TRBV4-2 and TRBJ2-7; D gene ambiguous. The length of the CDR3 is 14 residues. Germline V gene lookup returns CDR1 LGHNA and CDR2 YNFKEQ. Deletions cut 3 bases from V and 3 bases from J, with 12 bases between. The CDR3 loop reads CASSQGSDIYEQYF. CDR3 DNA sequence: TGTGCCAGCAGCCAGGGAAGCGATATCTACGAGCAGTACTTC.

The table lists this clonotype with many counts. CDR3 in DNA: TGTGCCAGCAGCTTAGTGGGATTAGGGAACGAGCAGTACTTC. It yields the protein CASSLVGLGNEQYF. The chain joins TRBV7-8 to TRBJ2-7; D unclear. The germline V and J ends were trimmed by 1 base and 5 bases, with 12 bases remaining between them. Germline V lookup: CDR1 SGHVS, CDR2 FQNEAQ. This CDR3 is 14 amino acids long.

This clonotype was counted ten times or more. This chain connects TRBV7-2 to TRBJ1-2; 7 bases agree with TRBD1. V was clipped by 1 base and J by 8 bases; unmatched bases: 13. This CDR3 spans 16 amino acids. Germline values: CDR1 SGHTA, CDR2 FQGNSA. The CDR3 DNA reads TGTGCCAGCAGCTTAGTTGGGACAGATTCTCCAGGGGGCTACACCTTC. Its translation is CASSLVGTDSPGGYTF. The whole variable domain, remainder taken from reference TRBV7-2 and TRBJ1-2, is GAGVSQSPSNKVTEKGKDVELRCDPISGHTALYWYRQSLGQGLEFLIYFQGNSAPDKSGLPSDRFSAERTGGSVSTLTIQRTQQEDSAVYLCASSLVGTDSPGGYTFGSGTRLTVV.

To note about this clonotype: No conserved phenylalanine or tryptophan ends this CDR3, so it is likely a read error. CDR3 in amino acids: CASCRDDIVTHYGYTL. The DNA of the CDR3 is TGTGCCAGCTGCCGAGACGACATCGTTACCCACTATGGCTACACCTTA. The rearrangement uses TRBV7-2 and TRBJ1-2; D unresolved. Trimming cost V 8 bases and J 3 bases, with 22 bases left between them. The CDR3 sequence is 16 residues long. CDR1 SGHTA and CDR2 FQGNSA come from the germline V gene.

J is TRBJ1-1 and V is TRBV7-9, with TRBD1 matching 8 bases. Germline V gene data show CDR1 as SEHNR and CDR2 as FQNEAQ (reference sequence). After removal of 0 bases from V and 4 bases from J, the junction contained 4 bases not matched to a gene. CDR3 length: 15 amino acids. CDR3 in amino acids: CASSLAQGARTEAFF. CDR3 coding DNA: TGTGCCAGCAGCTTAGCGCAGGGGGCGCGCACTGAAGCTTTCTTT.

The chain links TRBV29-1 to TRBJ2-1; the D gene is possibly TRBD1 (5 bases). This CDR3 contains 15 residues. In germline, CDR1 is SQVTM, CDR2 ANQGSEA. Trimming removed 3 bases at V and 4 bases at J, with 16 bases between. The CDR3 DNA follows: TGCAGCGTTGATGGTAGACAGAAAAGTTACAATGAGCAGTTCTTC. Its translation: CSVDGRQKSYNEQFF.

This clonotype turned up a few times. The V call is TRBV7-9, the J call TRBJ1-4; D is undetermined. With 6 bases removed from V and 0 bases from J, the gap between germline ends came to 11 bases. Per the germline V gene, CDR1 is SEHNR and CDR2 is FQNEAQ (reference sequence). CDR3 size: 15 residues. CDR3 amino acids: CASRQYSATNEKLFF. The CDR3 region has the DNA TGTGCCAGCAGACAGTATTCTGCAACTAATGAAAAACTGTTTTTT.

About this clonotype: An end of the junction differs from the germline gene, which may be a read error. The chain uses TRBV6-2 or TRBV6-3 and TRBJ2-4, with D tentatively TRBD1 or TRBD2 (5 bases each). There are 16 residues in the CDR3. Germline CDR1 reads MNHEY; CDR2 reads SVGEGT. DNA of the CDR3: TGTTCCAGCAGACACCCGGGACGGCTAGCCAAAAACATTCAGTACTTC. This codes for CSSRHPGRLAKNIQYF.

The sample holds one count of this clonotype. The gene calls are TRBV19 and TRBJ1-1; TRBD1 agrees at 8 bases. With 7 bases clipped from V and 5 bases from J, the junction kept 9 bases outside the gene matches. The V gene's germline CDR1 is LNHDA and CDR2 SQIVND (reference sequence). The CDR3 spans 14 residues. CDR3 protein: CASNLQGAMTEAFF. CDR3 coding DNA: TGTGCCAGTAATTTGCAGGGGGCGATGACTGAAGCTTTCTTT.

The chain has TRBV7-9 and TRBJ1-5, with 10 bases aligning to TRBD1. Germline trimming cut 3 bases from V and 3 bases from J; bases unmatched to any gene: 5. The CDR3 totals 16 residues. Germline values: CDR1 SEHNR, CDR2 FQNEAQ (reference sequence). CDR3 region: CASSLGTGVDNQPQHF. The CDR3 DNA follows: TGTGCCAGCAGCTTGGGGACAGGGGTGGACAATCAGCCCCAGCATTTT.

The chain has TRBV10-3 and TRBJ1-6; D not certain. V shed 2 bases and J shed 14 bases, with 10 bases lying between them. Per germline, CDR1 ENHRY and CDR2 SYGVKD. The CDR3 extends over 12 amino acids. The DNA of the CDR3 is TGTGCCATCAGTGAGGGACTCCTGGCCCTCCACTTT. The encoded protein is CAISEGLLALHF.

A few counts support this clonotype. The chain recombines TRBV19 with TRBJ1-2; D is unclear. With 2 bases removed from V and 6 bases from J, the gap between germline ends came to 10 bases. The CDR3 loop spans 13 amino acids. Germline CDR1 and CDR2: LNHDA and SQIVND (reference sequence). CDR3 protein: CASSITDRDGYTF. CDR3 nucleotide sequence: TGTGCCAGTAGTATAACAGATCGGGATGGCTACACCTTC.

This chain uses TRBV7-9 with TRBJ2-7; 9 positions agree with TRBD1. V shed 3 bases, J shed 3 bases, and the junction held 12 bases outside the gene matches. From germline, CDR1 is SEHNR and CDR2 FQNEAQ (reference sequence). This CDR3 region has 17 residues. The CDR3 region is CASSLGEGQGPNYEQYF. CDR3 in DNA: TGTGCCAGCAGCTTGGGTGAGGGACAGGGCCCGAACTACGAGCAGTACTTC.

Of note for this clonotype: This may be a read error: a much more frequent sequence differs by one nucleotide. CDR3 protein: CASSPPGQDNYGYNF. CDR3 DNA sequence: TGTGCCAGCAGCCCGCCCGGACAGGACAACTATGGCTACAACTTC. This sequence joins TRBV7-6 and TRBJ1-2, with 7 positions matching TRBD1. This CDR3 is 15 amino acids long. Per the germline V gene, CDR1 is SGHVS and CDR2 is FNYEAQ.

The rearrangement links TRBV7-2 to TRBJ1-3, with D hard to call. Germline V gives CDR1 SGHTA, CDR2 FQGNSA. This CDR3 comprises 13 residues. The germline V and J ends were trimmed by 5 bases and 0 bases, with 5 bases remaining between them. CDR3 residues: CASSTNSGNTIYF. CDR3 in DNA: TGTGCCAGCAGCACTAACTCTGGAAACACCATATATTTT.

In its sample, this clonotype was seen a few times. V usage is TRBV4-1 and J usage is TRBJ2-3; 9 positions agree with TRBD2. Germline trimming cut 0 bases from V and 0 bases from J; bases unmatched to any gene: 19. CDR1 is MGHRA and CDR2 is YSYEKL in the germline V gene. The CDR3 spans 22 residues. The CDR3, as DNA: TGCGCCAGCAGCCAAGATGTCCGCGGGCTAGCGGGATTAGCTAGTAGCACAGATACGCAGTATTTT. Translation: CASSQDVRGLAGLASSTDTQYF.

DNA for the CDR3: TGTGCCAGCAGCCAAGATCAGGCGGGGGGCCAAGAGACCCAGTACTTC. Its translation is CASSQDQAGGQETQYF. The chain combines TRBV4-2 with TRBJ2-5, with 8 positions matching TRBD2. CDR1 is LGHNA and CDR2 is YNFKEQ in the germline V gene. V was pared by 0 bases and J by 1 base, with 4 bases of the junction left unmatched. CDR3 size: 16 residues.

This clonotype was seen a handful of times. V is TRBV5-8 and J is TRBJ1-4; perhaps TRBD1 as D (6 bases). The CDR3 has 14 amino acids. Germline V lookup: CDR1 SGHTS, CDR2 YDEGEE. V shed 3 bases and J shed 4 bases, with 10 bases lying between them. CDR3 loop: CASSSGQINEKLFF. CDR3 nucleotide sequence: TGTGCCAGCAGCTCGGGACAAATTAATGAAAAACTGTTTTTT.

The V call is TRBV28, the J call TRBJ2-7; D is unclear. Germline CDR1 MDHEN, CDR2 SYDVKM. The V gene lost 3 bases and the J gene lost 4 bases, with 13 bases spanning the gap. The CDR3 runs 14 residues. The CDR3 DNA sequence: TGTGCCAGCAGTTTCAAGGGAACCGTGTACGAGCAGTACTTC. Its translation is CASSFKGTVYEQYF. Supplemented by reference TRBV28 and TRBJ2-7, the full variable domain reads DVKVTQSSRYLVKRTGEKVFLECVQDMDHENMFWYRQDPGLGLRLIYFSYDVKMKEKGDIPEGYSVSREKKERFSLILESASTNQTSMYLCASSFKGTVYEQYFGPGTRLTVT.

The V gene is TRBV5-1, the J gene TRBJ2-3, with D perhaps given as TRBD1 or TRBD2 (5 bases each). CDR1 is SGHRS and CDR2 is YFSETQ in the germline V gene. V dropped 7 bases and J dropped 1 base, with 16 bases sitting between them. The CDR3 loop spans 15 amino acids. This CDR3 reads CASRRGDSGTDTQYF. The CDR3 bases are TGCGCCAGCCGCCGAGGGGATTCAGGCACAGATACGCAGTATTTT.

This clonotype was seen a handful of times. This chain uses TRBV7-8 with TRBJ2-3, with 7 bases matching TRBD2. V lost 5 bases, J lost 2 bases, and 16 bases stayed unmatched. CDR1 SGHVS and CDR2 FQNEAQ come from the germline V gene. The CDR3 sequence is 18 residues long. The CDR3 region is CASSLPRWSGEFTDTQYF. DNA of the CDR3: TGTGCCAGCAGCCTCCCTCGTTGGAGCGGGGAATTCACAGATACGCAGTATTTT.

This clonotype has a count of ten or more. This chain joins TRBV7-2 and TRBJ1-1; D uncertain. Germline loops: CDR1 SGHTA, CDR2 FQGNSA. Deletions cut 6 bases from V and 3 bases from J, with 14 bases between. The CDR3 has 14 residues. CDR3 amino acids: CASSLEGGHTEAFF. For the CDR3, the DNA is TGTGCCAGCAGTCTAGAAGGCGGGCACACTGAAGCTTTCTTT.

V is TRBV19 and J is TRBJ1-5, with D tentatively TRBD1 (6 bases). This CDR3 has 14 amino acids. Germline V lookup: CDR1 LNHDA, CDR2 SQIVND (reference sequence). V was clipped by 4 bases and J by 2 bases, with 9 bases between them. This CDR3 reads CASSRNRGNQPQHF. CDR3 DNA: TGTGCCAGTAGTAGGAACAGGGGCAATCAGCCCCAGCATTTT. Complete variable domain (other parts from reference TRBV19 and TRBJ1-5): DGGITQSPKYLFRKEGQNVTLSCEQNLNHDAMYWYRQDPGQGLRLIYYSQIVNDFQKGDIAEGYSVSREKKESFPLTVTSAQKNPTAFYLCASSRNRGNQPQHFGDGTRLSIL.

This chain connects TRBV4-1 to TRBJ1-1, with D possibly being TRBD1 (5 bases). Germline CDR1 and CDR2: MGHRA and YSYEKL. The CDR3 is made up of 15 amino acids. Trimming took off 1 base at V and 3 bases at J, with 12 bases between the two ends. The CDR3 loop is CASSQGRASDTEAFF. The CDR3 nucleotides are TGCGCCAGCAGCCAAGGCAGGGCGTCGGACACTGAAGCTTTCTTT.

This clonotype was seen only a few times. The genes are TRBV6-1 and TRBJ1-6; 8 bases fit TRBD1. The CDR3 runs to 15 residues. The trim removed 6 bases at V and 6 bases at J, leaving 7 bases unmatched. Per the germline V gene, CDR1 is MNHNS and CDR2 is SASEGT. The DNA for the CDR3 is TGTGCCAGCAGATTATCCGGGACAGGTAATTCACCCCTCCACTTT. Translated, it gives CASRLSGTGNSPLHF.

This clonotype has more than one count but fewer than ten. The CDR3 DNA follows: TGCAGCGTTGCTGGGATTACCAGCTCCTACAATGAGCAGTTCTTC. Amino acids: CSVAGITSSYNEQFF. The chain uses TRBV29-1 and TRBJ2-1; D not certain. V was cut by 4 bases and J by 0 bases, with 13 bases left in between. This CDR3 has 15 amino acids. Looked up from germline, CDR1 is SQVTM and CDR2 is ANQGSEA.

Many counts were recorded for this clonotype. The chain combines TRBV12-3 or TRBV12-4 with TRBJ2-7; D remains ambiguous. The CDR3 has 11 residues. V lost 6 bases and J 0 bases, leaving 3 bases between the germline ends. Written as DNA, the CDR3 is TGTGCCAGCAGCTTCTCCTACGAGCAGTACTTC. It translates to CASSFSYEQYF.